This passage covers 28 T cell receptor beta chains from one sample sequenced in a study of blood T cell repertoires in COVID-19. The table came from immunoSEQ multiplex PCR; TCRdb's copy has only in-frame clones and leaves some out. The data show tens of thousands of clones, approximately 80% seen once. The specimen sequenced was peripheral blood. These receptors were collected from a woman between 65 and 79 years old with acute or convalescent COVID-19.

The chain employs TRBV11-2 and TRBJ2-2; 12 bases line up with TRBD2. In germline, CDR1 is SGHAT, CDR2 FQNNGV. Trimming took 5 bases from V and 5 from J; bases not matched to a gene: 9. CDR3 length equals 17 residues. The chain's CDR3 is CASSRALLAGGTGELFF. The CDR3 bases are TGTGCCAGCAGCCGCGCACTACTAGCGGGAGGAACCGGGGAGCTGTTTTTT. The entire variable domain, with the rest obtained from reference TRBV11-2 and TRBJ2-2, is as follows: EAGVAQSPRYKIIEKRQSVAFWCNPISGHATLYWYQQILGQGPKLLIQFQNNGVVDDSQLPKDRFSAERLKGVDSTLKIQPAKLEDSAVYLCASSRALLAGGTGELFFGEGSRLTVL.

This chain joins TRBV21-1 and TRBJ1-2; TRBD1, the table's D call, lacks a check against the DNA. TRBV21-1 is marked as a pseudogene. The CDR3 is made up of 16 amino acids. The CDR3 DNA is TGTGCCAGCAGCAAAGGTTGGCTGGACATAACCTATGGCTACACCTTC. Protein sequence: CASSKGWLDITYGYTF.

This chain joins TRBV6-5 and TRBJ1-1, with a weak D call TRBD1 (5 bases). CDR3 size: 14 residues. Trimming removed 6 bases from V and 4 bases from J, with 15 bases in between. Germline assignment: CDR1 MNHEY and CDR2 SVGAGI. This chain's CDR3 is CASRPGGLGTEAFF. Written as DNA, the CDR3 is TGTGCCAGCAGGCCGGGGGGGTTAGGCACTGAAGCTTTCTTT.

This chain links TRBV21-1 with TRBJ2-5; the table's D gene call, TRBD2, was not cross checked with the DNA. TRBV21-1 is reported as a pseudogene. This CDR3 has 15 amino acids. The CDR3 DNA follows: TGTGCCAGCAGCAAATGTCCGGGGGAAGGTGAGACCCAGTACTTC. Residues: CASSKCPGEGETQYF.

This clone showed up just a few times. The chain carries TRBV7-8 and TRBJ2-1, with 15 bases that match TRBD2. The CDR3 sequence is 15 residues long. CDR1 and CDR2 (germline): SGHVS, FQNEAQ. After removal of 5 bases from V and 8 bases from J, the junction contained 4 bases not matched to a gene. The CDR3 here is CASSRTSGGAYEQFF. Here the CDR3 DNA reads TGTGCCAGCAGCCGGACTAGCGGGGGGGCTTATGAGCAGTTCTTC.

The gene calls are TRBV5-1 and TRBJ1-1, with 9 bases aligning to TRBD1. V lost 1 base, J lost 3 bases, and 4 bases stayed unmatched. Germline CDR1 is SGHRS and CDR2 is YFSETQ. The CDR3 is made up of 15 amino acids. The CDR3 spells CASSLTGGPYTEAFF. The CDR3 DNA reads as TGCGCCAGCAGCTTGACAGGGGGCCCTTACACTGAAGCTTTCTTT.

This clone was recorded a few times. The V and J genes are TRBV6-2 or TRBV6-3 and TRBJ1-6; D is undetermined. V was trimmed by 2 bases and J by 0 bases, leaving 11 bases between them. Germline lookup yields CDR1 MNHEY and CDR2 SVGEGT. The CDR3 length is 17 residues. The CDR3 coding sequence is TGTGCCAGCAGTTACATTCGAGAACTCTCCTATAATTCACCCCTCCACTTT. Translating gives CASSYIRELSYNSPLHF.

V is TRBV5-1 and J is TRBJ2-7; 8 bases map to TRBD1. V dropped 4 bases and J dropped 5; count of bases not matched to a gene: 11. Germline values: CDR1 SGHRS, CDR2 YFSETQ. The CDR3 sequence is 15 residues long. CDR3 coding DNA: TGCGCCAGCAGCGGTTCGACAGGGGTGAGACACGAGCAGTACTTC. It encodes CASSGSTGVRHEQYF.

The sample holds a few counts of this clone. This rearrangement joins TRBV29-1 to TRBJ2-2; 7 bases align to TRBD1. Trimming removed 4 bases from V and 5 bases from J; junction bases left unmatched: 4. The CDR3 consists of 13 residues. Germline CDR1 and CDR2: SQVTM and ANQGSEA. The CDR3 loop is CSVGTGQTGELFF. DNA for the CDR3: TGCAGCGTTGGGACAGGTCAAACCGGGGAGCTGTTTTTT.

This clone was observed a single time. The rearrangement uses TRBV15 and TRBJ1-3; 10 bases agree with TRBD1. The CDR3 extends over 15 amino acids. V dropped 5 bases and J dropped 3; count of bases not matched to a gene: 4. Per the germline V gene, CDR1 is LNHNV and CDR2 is YYDKDF (reference sequence). The CDR3 loop is CATSRTGGDGNTIYF. CDR3 nucleotide sequence: TGTGCCACCAGCCGGACAGGGGGTGATGGAAACACCATATATTTT.

This chain joins TRBV11-2 and TRBJ1-2; a weak D match, TRBD1 (6 bases). The CDR3 is 15 amino acids. V was trimmed by 1 base and J by 1 base, leaving 10 bases between them. Germline loops: CDR1 SGHAT, CDR2 FQNNGV. The CDR3, as DNA: TGTGCCAGCAGCTTAGGGACAGTTTATAACTATGGCTACACCTTC. This sequence encodes CASSLGTVYNYGYTF.

The CDR3 spells CASSSGLAPNEQFF. CDR3 DNA: TGCGCCAGCAGCTCGGGACTAGCGCCCAATGAGCAGTTCTTC. The chain uses TRBV5-1 and TRBJ2-1; TRBD2 agrees at 10 bases. The CDR3 totals 14 residues. The V gene's germline CDR1 is SGHRS and CDR2 YFSETQ. The J segment lost 6 bases and the V segment lost 3 bases, leaving 3 bases of the junction unmatched. The full variable domain, in which reference TRBV5-1 and TRBJ2-1 provide the parts outside the CDR3, is KAGVTQTPRYLIKTRGQQVTLSCSPISGHRSVSWYQQTPGQGLQFLFEYFSETQRNKGNFPGRFSGRQFSNSRSEMNVSTLELGDSALYLCASSSGLAPNEQFFGPGTRLTVL.

The V and J genes are TRBV10-3 and TRBJ2-5; 9 bases line up with TRBD1. Germline CDR1 reads ENHRY; CDR2 reads SYGVKD. The CDR3 contains 16 residues. Trimming cost V 3 bases and J 5 bases; bases outside gene matches: 10. In DNA, the CDR3 is TGTGCCATCAGTGATCCGGACAGGGGTACGCGGGAGACCCAGTACTTC. Protein sequence: CAISDPDRGTRETQYF.

The genes are TRBV30 and TRBJ2-3; 14 bases are shared with TRBD2. Trimming took 1 base from V and 10 from J; bases not matched to a gene: 7. Germline CDR1 GTSNPN, CDR2 SVGIG (reference sequence). This CDR3 region has 15 residues. The CDR3 DNA reads as TGTGCCTGGAGTGCAGGACTAGCGGGGGGTAATCCGCAGTATTTT. Its protein is CAWSAGLAGGNPQYF.

This chain uses TRBV24-1 with TRBJ1-1; D ambiguous. Germline-derived CDR1 and CDR2 are KGHDR and SFDVKD. This CDR3 has 15 residues. Trimming removed 2 bases at V and 11 bases at J, with 20 bases between. CDR3 sequence: CATSDSWTEGLPAFF. The CDR3 coding sequence is TGTGCCACCAGTGATTCTTGGACGGAGGGTCTTCCGGCTTTCTTT.

This clone is deemed medium-sized (0.01 to 0.1%). V and J are TRBV7-8 and TRBJ1-1, with TRBD1 as a possible D gene (6 bases). V lost 3 bases and J 10 bases, leaving 15 bases between the germline ends. The germline V gene has CDR1 SGHVS and CDR2 FQNEAQ. This CDR3 has 13 residues. CDR3 in DNA: TGTGCCAGCAGCTTCGGACAGCCGCCTGGAGCTTTCTTT. Protein product: CASSFGQPPGAFF.

This chain uses TRBV28 with TRBJ1-1, with TRBD1 identical over 7 bases. The germline CDR1 and CDR2 sequences are MDHEN and SYDVKM. The CDR3 length is 15 residues. The trim removed 6 bases at V and 8 bases at J, leaving 15 bases unmatched. The CDR3 DNA is TGTGCCAGCAGGCAGGGGGATCGGGAATCGGCGGAAGCTTTCTTT. It translates to CASRQGDRESAEAFF.

This rearrangement joins TRBV5-1 to TRBJ1-6, with D possibly matching TRBD1 (6 bases). Germline V gene lookup returns CDR1 SGHRS and CDR2 YFSETQ. This CDR3 has 17 residues. Deletions cut 2 bases from V and 0 bases from J, with 12 bases between. CDR3 in amino acids: CASSFATGSSYNSPLHF. CDR3 DNA: TGCGCCAGCAGCTTCGCCACAGGGAGCTCCTATAATTCACCCCTCCACTTT.

A few counts support this clone. The chain links TRBV3-1 (or the pseudogene TRBV3-2) to TRBJ2-2; TRBD1 might be the D (6 bases). The V end was cut by 0 bases, the J end by 6 bases, with 11 bases between. CDR1 and CDR2 (germline): LGHDT, YNNKEL (reference sequence). The CDR3 consists of 15 residues. CDR3 region: CASSQEGGPPGELFF. Here the CDR3 DNA reads TGTGCCAGCAGCCAAGAAGGGGGTCCACCCGGGGAGCTGTTTTTT.

The chain carries TRBV3-1 (or the pseudogene TRBV3-2) and TRBJ1-6, with D uncertain. The CDR3 has 12 residues. V was pared by 4 bases and J by 9 bases, with 7 bases between. Germline V gene sequence: CDR1 LGHDT, CDR2 YNNKEL (reference sequence). DNA of the CDR3: TGTGCCAGCAGCCCCGGGATTTCACCCCTCCACTTT. Translating gives CASSPGISPLHF.

In nucleotides, the CDR3 is TGTGCCAGCAGCGTACACGGGGATGGGGGGGCGGAAGAGCAGTTCTTC. Translated, it gives CASSVHGDGGAEEQFF. J is TRBJ2-1 and V is TRBV9, with a possible D match to TRBD2 (7 bases). This CDR3 comprises 16 residues. With 1 base removed from V and 10 bases from J, the gap between germline ends came to 21 bases. Germline assignment: CDR1 SGDLS and CDR2 YYNGEE.

The rearrangement joins TRBV25-1 to TRBJ1-1; D perhaps matches TRBD1 (6 bases). This CDR3 has 13 residues. Per the germline V gene, CDR1 is MGHDK and CDR2 is SYGVNS. V shed 5 bases and J shed 6 bases, with 13 bases lying between them. The CDR3, as DNA: TGTGCCAGCAGTATGGGGGCAGGGTCTGAAGCTTTCTTT. Translation gives CASSMGAGSEAFF.

The rearrangement links TRBV19 to TRBJ2-1; TRBD2 aligns across 10 bases. Per the germline V gene, CDR1 is LNHDA and CDR2 is SQIVND (reference sequence). The CDR3 length is 15 residues. V lost 5 bases and J lost 5; bases outside the gene matches: 6. CDR3 amino acids: CASSSPSGGNNEQFF. CDR3 DNA: TGTGCCAGTAGTTCCCCTAGCGGGGGTAACAATGAGCAGTTCTTC.

This rearrangement joins TRBV27 to TRBJ2-3; tentatively, D is TRBD2 (5 bases). The CDR3 covers 17 residues. Germline CDR1 MNHEY, CDR2 SMNVEV (reference sequence). Trimming took off 5 bases at V and 1 base at J, with 19 bases between the two ends. CDR3 in DNA: TGTGCCAGCAGTCGACCGGGATCTTCGTTTCGCACAGATACGCAGTATTTT. Its translation is CASSRPGSSFRTDTQYF.

The chain combines TRBV12-3 or TRBV12-4 with TRBJ2-7; D is undetermined. The V gene lost 3 bases and the J gene lost 3 bases, with 9 bases spanning the gap. This CDR3 has 13 amino acids. The CDR3 coding sequence is TGTGCCAGCAGTTTTCGACTGGACTACGAGCAGTACTTC. This sequence encodes CASSFRLDYEQYF.

The chain recombines TRBV15 with TRBJ1-2; D is uncertain. The CDR3 contains 13 residues. Germline CDR1 reads LNHNV; CDR2 reads YYDKDF (reference sequence). Trimming removed 3 bases at V and 4 bases at J, with 9 bases between. The CDR3, as DNA: TGTGCCACCAGCAGCCCCGGCGGCTATGGCTACACCTTC. Protein product: CATSSPGGYGYTF.

This sequence joins TRBV2 and TRBJ1-4; 9 bases are a match to TRBD1. Germline assignment: CDR1 SNHLY and CDR2 FYNNEI. This CDR3 comprises 15 residues. After removal of 6 bases from V and 8 bases from J, the junction contained 10 bases not matched to a gene. CDR3 residues: CASREIQGAGEKLFF. The CDR3 DNA reads as TGTGCCAGCAGGGAAATACAGGGGGCAGGGGAAAAACTGTTTTTT.

This chain connects TRBV5-1 to TRBJ2-1, with 7 bases matching TRBD1. Germline V gene data show CDR1 as SGHRS and CDR2 as YFSETQ. Trimming took 2 bases from V and 5 from J; bases not matched to a gene: 4. This CDR3 region has 14 residues. The CDR3 sequence is CASSLQGMDNEQFF. In nucleotides, the CDR3 is TGCGCCAGCAGCTTACAGGGGATGGACAATGAGCAGTTCTTC.